This TCR beta chain was observed in a study of identical twins. General study results and limits: Those out-of-frame alpha sequences shared by twins showed an excess of low generation probability. Models underpredicted monozygotic twin sharing of out-of-frame TCR alpha.

CDR1 and CDR2 from the germline V gene are MNHNS and SASEGT. Trimming at V came to 10 bases and at J to 8 bases, leaving 17 bases not matched to a gene. There are 16 residues in the CDR3. Addition of a universal primer site occurred through template switching, and cDNA carried unique molecular identifiers. MiXCR was run by TCRdb on the 5' RACE reads, yielding one entry per CDR3 protein. The data contain around 550,000 distinct CDR3 sequences, about 16% of them seen just once; the ten biggest clones take up less than 0.5%. This clonotype was observed a handful of times. The antigen is not known. The same sample was also studied in work on yellow fever vaccine responses in identical twins.

Sequenced: CD4+ T cells sorted from blood. The chain is built from TRBV6-1 and TRBJ1-6, with 7 bases that match TRBD1. The TCR was taken from a woman younger than 30 in good health. The CDR3 sequence: CATQQNRQGDHSPLHF. As DNA, the CDR3 is TGTGCCACACAACAGAACCGACAGGGAGATCATTCACCCCTCCACTTT.